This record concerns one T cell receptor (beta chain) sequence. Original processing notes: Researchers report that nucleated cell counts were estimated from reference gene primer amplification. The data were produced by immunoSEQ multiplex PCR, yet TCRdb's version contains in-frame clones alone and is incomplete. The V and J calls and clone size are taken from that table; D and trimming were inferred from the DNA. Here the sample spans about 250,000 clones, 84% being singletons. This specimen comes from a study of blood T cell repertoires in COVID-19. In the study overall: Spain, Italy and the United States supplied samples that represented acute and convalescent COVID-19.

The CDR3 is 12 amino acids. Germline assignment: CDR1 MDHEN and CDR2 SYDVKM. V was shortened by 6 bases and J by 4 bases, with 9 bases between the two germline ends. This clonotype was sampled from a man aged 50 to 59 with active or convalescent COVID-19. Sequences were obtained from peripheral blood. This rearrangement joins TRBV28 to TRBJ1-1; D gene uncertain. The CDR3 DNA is TGTGCCAGCAGGCGAGCAGGCACTGAAGCTTTCTTT. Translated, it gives CASRRAGTEAFF.